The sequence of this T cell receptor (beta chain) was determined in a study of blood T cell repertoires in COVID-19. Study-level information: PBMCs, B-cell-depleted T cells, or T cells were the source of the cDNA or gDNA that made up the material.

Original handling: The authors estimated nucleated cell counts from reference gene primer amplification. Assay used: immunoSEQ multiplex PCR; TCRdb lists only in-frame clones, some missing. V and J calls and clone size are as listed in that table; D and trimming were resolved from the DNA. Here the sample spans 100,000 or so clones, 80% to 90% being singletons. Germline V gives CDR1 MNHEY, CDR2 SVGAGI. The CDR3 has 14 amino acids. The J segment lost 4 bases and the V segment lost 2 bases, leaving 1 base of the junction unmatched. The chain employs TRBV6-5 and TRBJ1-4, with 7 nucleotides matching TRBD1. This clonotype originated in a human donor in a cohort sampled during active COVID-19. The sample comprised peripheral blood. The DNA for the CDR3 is TGTGCCAGCAGTTACAGGGGGCTTAATGAAAAACTGTTTTTT. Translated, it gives CASSYRGLNEKLFF.